Reported below is one T cell receptor (beta chain). The antigen remains unidentified. This entry comes from a study of T cell responses to AZD1222 COVID-19 vaccine. Findings and limits, study-wide: There were repertoire samples only from the period after the peak T cell response. Distributed over spike, vaccine-associated CD4 TCRs predominated at 160-218 and 743-854. Close to half of all spike-specific TCRs reportedly target regions of the variants that are unmutated. Two doses of AZD1222 preceded a rise in Spike-specific TCR breadth and depth.

V was clipped by 0 bases and J by 5 bases; unmatched bases: 12. In germline, CDR1 is SGHRS, CDR2 YFSETQ. CDR3 length: 17 residues. Using immunoSEQ multiplex PCR, the repertoire was profiled, and TCRdb retains in-frame clones only, with some absent. In the table there are 150,000 or so clones, about 90% of which are singletons. Sequencing was performed on peripheral blood, taken 28 days after the second AZD1222 dose. This clonotype was sampled from an adult who received the AZD1222 COVID-19 vaccine. The rearrangement uses TRBV5-1 and TRBJ2-5; 8 bases map to TRBD2. The CDR3 nucleotides read TGCGCCAGCAGCTTGGGTGTTAGCGGGACTCCCGGGGAGACCCAGTACTTC. It is translated as CASSLGVSGTPGETQYF. Looking up the rest from reference TRBV5-1 and TRBJ2-5 gives the full variable domain: KAGVTQTPRYLIKTRGQQVTLSCSPISGHRSVSWYQQTPGQGLQFLFEYFSETQRNKGNFPGRFSGRQFSNSRSEMNVSTLELGDSALYLCASSLGVSGTPGETQYFGPGTRLLVL.